The 8 T cell receptor beta chains in this list originate from one sample, sequenced in a study of blood T cell repertoires in COVID-19. Generated by immunoSEQ multiplex PCR, the TCRdb table keeps only in-frame clones and is missing some. The table records some 300,000 clones, around 87% of them present only once. The specimen was peripheral blood. The receptors were sampled from a woman aged 40-49 years with COVID-19, enrolled during active disease.

The chain uses TRBV29-1 and TRBJ2-1, with a tentative D call TRBD1 (6 bases). Germline CDR1 SQVTM, CDR2 ANQGSEA. The CDR3 loop spans 16 amino acids. Trimming removed 1 base at V and 2 bases at J, with 15 bases between. CDR3 coding DNA: TGCAGCGTTGAAGTCGTTGGGGGCAAAACCTACAATGAGCAGTTCTTC. It yields the protein CSVEVVGGKTYNEQFF.

In this sample, this clone turned up once. The chain recombines TRBV27 with TRBJ1-5; TRBD1 agrees at 9 bases. This CDR3 has 16 amino acids. CDR1 is MNHEY and CDR2 is SMNVEV in the germline V gene (reference sequence). Trimming at V came to 2 bases and at J to 6 bases, leaving 8 bases not matched to a gene. CDR3 DNA: TGTGCCAGCAGTTTAAAGCCCCCGACAGGGGGTCAGCCCCAGCATTTT. Translated: CASSLKPPTGGQPQHF.

This clone appeared a few times. This chain connects TRBV18 to TRBJ1-4; D might be TRBD1 (5 bases). CDR1 is KGHSH, CDR2 LQKENI, per germline. CDR3 length: 12 amino acids. V lost 5 bases, J lost 8 bases, and 9 bases lay in between. The CDR3 DNA follows: TGTGCCAGCTCAGCCAACAGGGAAAAACTGTTTTTT. It is translated as CASSANREKLFF. The variable domain in full, with the rest retrieved from reference TRBV18 and TRBJ1-4, is NAGVMQNPRHLVRRRGQEARLRCSPMKGHSHVYWYRQLPEEGLKFMVYLQKENIIDESGMPKERFSAEFPKEGPSILRIQQVVRGDSAAYFCASSANREKLFFGSGTQLSVL.

This clone was detected once. The chain links TRBV6-5 to TRBJ1-6; the D gene is possibly TRBD1 (5 bases). Trimming shortened V by 6 bases and J by 2 bases, and 8 bases separated the two germline ends. Germline loops: CDR1 MNHEY, CDR2 SVGAGI. The CDR3 has 14 amino acids. The CDR3 reads CASRPQAYNSPLHF. Here the CDR3 DNA reads TGTGCCAGCAGGCCACAGGCCTATAATTCACCCCTCCACTTT.

This clone was recorded once. This chain joins TRBV5-4 and TRBJ2-7; the D is unclear. Per germline, CDR1 SGHNT and CDR2 YYREEE (reference sequence). The CDR3 is 14 amino acids. The ends were cut back, 4 bases at V and 3 bases at J, with 14 bases in the middle. CDR3 in DNA: TGTGCCAGCAGCCCGGATCTAGGCGACTACGAGCAGTACTTC. It encodes CASSPDLGDYEQYF. Based on the CDR3 plus reference TRBV5-4 and TRBJ2-7, the full variable domain is ETGVTQSPTHLIKTRGQQVTLRCSSQSGHNTVSWYQQALGQGPQFIFQYYREEENGRGNFPPRFSGLQFPNYSSELNVNALELDDSALYLCASSPDLGDYEQYFGPGTRLTVT.

This clone was recorded a few times. CDR3 coding DNA: TGTGCCACCAGTGAGTATAGCAATCAGCCCCAGCATTTT. It translates to CATSEYSNQPQHF. The J gene is TRBJ1-5, the V gene TRBV24-1; D not certain. This CDR3 is built from 13 residues. Looked up from germline, CDR1 is KGHDR and CDR2 is SFDVKD. Trimming took off 4 bases at V and 0 bases at J, with 3 bases between the two ends.

This chain joins TRBV5-1 and TRBJ2-1; 7 bases match TRBD1. Germline-derived CDR1 and CDR2 are SGHRS and YFSETQ. The CDR3 consists of 16 residues. Unmatched junction bases numbered 16, after V lost 0 bases and J lost 13 bases. The CDR3 region is CASSLAPGRTGLSQFF. The CDR3 DNA sequence: TGCGCCAGCAGCTTGGCCCCCGGAAGGACAGGTCTGAGTCAGTTCTTC.

The chain carries TRBV24-1 and TRBJ2-3; 11 bases agree with TRBD1. Germline CDR1 KGHDR, CDR2 SFDVKD. The CDR3 spans 17 residues. J lost 3 bases, V lost 4 bases, and 8 bases had no gene match. The CDR3 DNA sequence: TGTGCCACCAGTGACCCCGGTGGGACAGGGGGGACAGATACGCAGTATTTT. Translated, it gives CATSDPGGTGGTDTQYF.